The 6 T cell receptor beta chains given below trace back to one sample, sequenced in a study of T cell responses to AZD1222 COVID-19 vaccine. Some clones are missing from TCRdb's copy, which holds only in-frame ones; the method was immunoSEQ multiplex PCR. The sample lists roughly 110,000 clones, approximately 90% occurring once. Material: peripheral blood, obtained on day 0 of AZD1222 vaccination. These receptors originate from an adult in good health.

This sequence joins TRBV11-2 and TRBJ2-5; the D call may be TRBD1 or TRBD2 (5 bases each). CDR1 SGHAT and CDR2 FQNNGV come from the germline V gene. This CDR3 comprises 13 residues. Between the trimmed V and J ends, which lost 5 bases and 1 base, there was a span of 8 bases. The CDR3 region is CASSTGPQETQYF. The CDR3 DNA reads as TGTGCCAGCAGCACGGGACCCCAAGAGACCCAGTACTTC.

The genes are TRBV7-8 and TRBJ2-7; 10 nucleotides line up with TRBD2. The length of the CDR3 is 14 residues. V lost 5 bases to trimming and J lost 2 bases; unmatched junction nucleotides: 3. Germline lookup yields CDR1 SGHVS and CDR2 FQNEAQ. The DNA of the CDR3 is TGTGCCAGCAGCCGGACTAGCGGAACCTACGAGCAGTACTTC. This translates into CASSRTSGTYEQYF.

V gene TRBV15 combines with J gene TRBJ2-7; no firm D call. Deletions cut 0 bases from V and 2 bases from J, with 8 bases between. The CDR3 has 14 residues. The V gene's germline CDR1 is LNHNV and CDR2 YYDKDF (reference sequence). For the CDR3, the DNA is TGTGCCACCAGCAGAGACAGAAATCCCTACGAGCAGTACTTC. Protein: CATSRDRNPYEQYF.

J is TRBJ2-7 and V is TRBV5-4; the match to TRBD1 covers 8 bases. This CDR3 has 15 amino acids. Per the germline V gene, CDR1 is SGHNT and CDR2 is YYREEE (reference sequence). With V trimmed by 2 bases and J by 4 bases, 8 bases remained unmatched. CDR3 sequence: CASSFTGQGTYEQYF. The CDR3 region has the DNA TGTGCCAGCAGCTTTACCGGACAGGGAACTTACGAGCAGTACTTC.

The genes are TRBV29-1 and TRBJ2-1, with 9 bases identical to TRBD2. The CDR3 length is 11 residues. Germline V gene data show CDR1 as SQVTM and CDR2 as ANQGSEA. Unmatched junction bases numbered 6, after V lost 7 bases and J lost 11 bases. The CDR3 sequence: CSAETSGQQFF. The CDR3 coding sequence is TGCAGCGCCGAGACTAGCGGCCAGCAGTTCTTC.

CDR3 protein: CASSQDSSGRADNTGELFF. CDR3 in DNA: TGCGCCAGCAGCCAAGATTCTAGCGGGAGGGCCGATAACACCGGGGAGCTGTTTTTT. This chain links TRBV4-1 with TRBJ2-2, with 12 bases fitting TRBD2. V lost 0 bases, J lost 2 bases, and 7 bases stayed unmatched. Germline CDR1 MGHRA, CDR2 YSYEKL. This CDR3 contains 19 residues.